These T cell receptor beta chains were read from a single sample in a study of blood T cells in healthy people across ages. TCRdb fed the 5' RACE reads into MiXCR, producing one record per CDR3 protein. The table records some 900,000 distinct CDR3 sequences, around 48% of them present only once. The sample taken for sequencing was blood. The source is a man aged 30 to 39 in good health. The CDR3 runs from the conserved cysteine through the conserved F or W. Fields, in order: V gene, J gene, D gene, clone size, CDR3 protein, CDR3 DNA. A D gene is named only where the DNA matches it firmly. Expanded clones are given a class, and other clones once, few, many or no size at all.

V: TRBV5-1
J: TRBJ2-1
D: TRBD2
size: NA
CDR3: CASSWRESAYNEQFF
DNA: TGCGCCAGCAGCTGGCGGGAGTCAGCCTACAATGAGCAGTTCTTC

V: TRBV25-1
J: TRBJ2-7
D: TRBD1
size: NA
CDR3: CASRGNPGTVSSYEQYF
DNA: TGTGCCAGCAGGGGTAACCCCGGGACAGTGAGTTCCTACGAGCAGTACTTC

V: TRBV7-8
J: TRBJ2-1
D: TRBD2
size: NA
CDR3: CASSLVWGGSYNEQFF
DNA: TGTGCCAGCAGCTTAGTGTGGGGGGGGTCCTACAATGAGCAGTTCTTC

V: TRBV5-1
J: TRBJ1-5
D: NA
size: once
CDR3: CDSSGGDTNQPQHF
DNA: TGCGACAGCAGCGGGGGTGACACTAATCAGCCCCAGCATTTT

V: TRBV3-1
J: TRBJ2-5
D: NA
size: few
CDR3: CASSLELPDPDKETQYF
DNA: TGTGCCAGCAGCCTCGAGCTCCCCGATCCGGATAAAGAGACCCAGTACTTC

V: TRBV5-8
J: TRBJ2-3
D: TRBD2
size: few
CDR3: CASSSLAGYTDTQYF
DNA: TGTGCCAGCAGCTCACTAGCGGGCTACACAGATACGCAGTATTTT

V: TRBV28
J: TRBJ1-1
D: NA
size: many
CDR3: CASSISGFNTEAFF
DNA: TGTGCCAGCAGCATATCAGGTTTTAACACTGAAGCTTTCTTT

V: TRBV4-1
J: TRBJ2-3
D: NA
size: NA
CDR3: CASSLRDTSFADTQYF
DNA: TGCGCCAGCAGCCTCCGGGACACCTCCTTCGCAGATACGCAGTATTTT

V: TRBV5-1
J: TRBJ2-7
D: NA
size: few
CDR3: CASTLDVGPTEQYF
DNA: TGCGCCAGCACCCTGGACGTAGGCCCCACGGAGCAGTACTTC

V: TRBV6-5
J: TRBJ2-1
D: NA
size: NA
CDR3: CASSLDGREQFF
DNA: TGTGCCAGCAGCCTAGACGGCAGGGAGCAGTTCTTC

V: TRBV3-1
J: TRBJ2-7
D: NA
size: few
CDR3: CASSRGLPYEQYF
DNA: TGTGCCAGCAGCCGGGGGCTACCTTACGAGCAGTACTTC

V: TRBV3-1
J: TRBJ1-2
D: NA
size: NA
CDR3: CASSRGDARYDGCTF
DNA: TGTGCCAGCAGCCGAGGGGACGCCCGCTATGATGGCTGCACCTTC

V: TRBV7-2
J: TRBJ2-3
D: TRBD2
size: NA
CDR3: CASSKLAGAHTQYF
DNA: TGTGCCAGCAGCAAACTAGCGGGGGCCCATACGCAGTATTTT

V: TRBV4-3
J: TRBJ1-2
D: TRBD1
size: NA
CDR3: CASSQEGRTGRANYGYTF
DNA: TGCGCCAGCAGCCAAGAAGGCAGGACAGGTCGAGCTAACTATGGCTACACCTTC

V: TRBV6-5
J: TRBJ1-1
D: NA
size: NA
CDR3: CASRKNTEAFF
DNA: TGTGCCAGCAGAAAAAACACTGAAGCTTTCTTT

V: TRBV11-2
J: TRBJ2-7
D: NA
size: NA
CDR3: CASSSPTEVDSRGKQYF
DNA: TGTGCCAGCAGCTCGCCGACGGAAGTGGATAGCCGTGGCAAGCAGTACTTC

V: TRBV7-9
J: TRBJ2-3
D: NA
size: NA
CDR3: CASSFSAVGDTQYF
DNA: TGTGCCAGCAGCTTTTCAGCGGTGGGGGATACGCAGTATTTT

V: TRBV7-9
J: TRBJ2-1
D: TRBD1
size: NA
CDR3: CASSTRQGGINEQFF
DNA: TGTGCCAGCAGCACCCGACAGGGGGGGATCAATGAGCAGTTCTTC

V: TRBV7-9
J: TRBJ2-6
D: NA
size: many
CDR3: CASSGRDSGANVLTF
DNA: TGTGCCAGCAGTGGCAGGGACTCTGGGGCCAACGTCCTGACTTTC

V: TRBV12-3/TRBV12-4
J: TRBJ1-4
D: TRBD1
size: few
CDR3: CASSYSGQGREELFF
DNA: TGTGCCAGCAGTTACTCGGGACAGGGGCGGGAGGAACTGTTTTTT

V: TRBV5-1
J: TRBJ1-6
D: NA
size: NA
CDR3: CASSKTGRTNSPLHF
DNA: TGCGCCAGCAGCAAGACGGGACGGACGAATTCACCCCTCCACTTT

V: TRBV20-1
J: TRBJ1-4
D: NA
size: few
CDR3: CSARDISEKLFF
DNA: TGCAGTGCGAGGGACATAAGTGAAAAACTGTTTTTT

V: TRBV7-8
J: TRBJ1-6
D: TRBD1
size: few
CDR3: CASSLRTGEGSPLHF
DNA: TGTGCCAGCAGCCTAAGGACAGGGGAAGGCTCACCCCTCCACTTT

V: TRBV4-1
J: TRBJ1-1
D: TRBD1
size: once
CDR3: CASNQDPGQGWSEAFF
DNA: TGCGCCAGCAACCAAGATCCCGGACAGGGGTGGTCTGAAGCTTTCTTT

V: TRBV3-1
J: TRBJ2-7
D: NA
size: NA
CDR3: CASSQEGRIYNEQYF
DNA: TGTGCCAGCAGCCAAGAAGGGAGAATCTACAATGAGCAGTACTTC

V: TRBV11-1
J: TRBJ2-3
D: NA
size: NA
CDR3: CASSLGGPTTDTQYF
DNA: TGTGCCAGCAGCTTAGGAGGCCCCACCACAGATACGCAGTATTTT

V: TRBV20-1
J: TRBJ1-5
D: TRBD1
size: NA
CDR3: CSAPTGGDTQPQHF
DNA: TGCAGTGCTCCCACAGGGGGCGATACCCAGCCCCAGCATTTT

V: TRBV10-3
J: TRBJ2-1
D: NA
size: NA
CDR3: CAISESQVHEQFF
DNA: TGTGCCATCAGTGAGTCTCAGGTCCATGAGCAGTTCTTC

V: TRBV3-1
J: TRBJ2-2
D: NA
size: few
CDR3: CASSQGGGQTNTGELFF
DNA: TGTGCCAGCAGCCAAGGCGGGGGACAGACGAACACCGGGGAGCTGTTTTTT

V: TRBV20-1
J: TRBJ2-3
D: NA
size: NA
CDR3: CSARDLQGTQYF
DNA: TGCAGTGCTAGAGATCTGCAGGGTACGCAGTATTTT

V: TRBV27
J: TRBJ1-2
D: NA
size: many
CDR3: CASRPPRGGYGYTF
DNA: TGTGCCAGCAGACCCCCAAGGGGAGGATATGGCTACACCTTC

V: TRBV4-1
J: TRBJ2-7
D: TRBD1
size: few
CDR3: CASSQEQGTLGEQYF
DNA: TGCGCCAGCAGCCAAGAACAGGGGACATTAGGCGAGCAGTACTTC

V: TRBV28
J: TRBJ2-3
D: TRBD2
size: many
CDR3: CASSSYGGSTDTQYF
DNA: TGTGCCAGCAGCTCGTACGGGGGGAGCACAGATACGCAGTATTTT

V: TRBV30
J: TRBJ2-1
D: NA
size: NA
CDR3: CAWTLDRPSYNEQFF
DNA: TGTGCCTGGACCCTGGACAGACCTTCCTACAATGAGCAGTTCTTC

V: TRBV19
J: TRBJ1-5
D: NA
size: once
CDR3: CASSLASVANQPQHF
DNA: TGTGCCAGTAGTCTAGCCAGCGTGGCCAATCAGCCCCAGCATTTT

V: TRBV7-2
J: TRBJ2-7
D: NA
size: few
CDR3: CASSPLSSSYEQYF
DNA: TGTGCCAGCAGCCCCTTATCGAGTAGCTACGAGCAGTACTTC

V: TRBV21-1
J: TRBJ2-4
D: NA
size: few
CDR3: CASSKKVIGRARAKNIQYF
DNA: TGTGCCAGCAGCAAAAAGGTTATAGGTCGGGCTCGGGCCAAAAACATTCAGTACTTC

V: TRBV12-3/TRBV12-4
J: TRBJ2-1
D: NA
size: few
CDR3: CASSTQINEQFF
DNA: TGTGCCAGCAGTACACAGATCAATGAGCAGTTCTTC

V: TRBV4-2
J: TRBJ2-7
D: NA
size: NA
CDR3: CASSQDLPPYEQYF
DNA: TGTGCCAGCAGCCAAGATCTCCCCCCGTACGAGCAGTACTTC

V: TRBV3-1
J: TRBJ1-6
D: NA
size: few
CDR3: CASSQQGASPLHF
DNA: TGTGCCAGCAGCCAACAGGGCGCCTCACCCCTCCACTTT

V: TRBV11-2
J: TRBJ2-7
D: NA
size: few
CDR3: CASSLTGDFYEQYF
DNA: TGTGCCAGCAGCTTGACAGGTGACTTCTACGAGCAGTACTTC

V: TRBV27
J: TRBJ1-2
D: NA
size: NA
CDR3: CASKLGAGAGYGYTF
DNA: TGTGCCAGCAAGTTGGGCGCCGGGGCTGGGTATGGCTACACCTTC

V: TRBV20-1
J: TRBJ2-7
D: TRBD1
size: NA
CDR3: CSARYRGGIYEQYF
DNA: TGCAGTGCTAGGTACAGGGGTGGAATCTACGAGCAGTACTTC

V: TRBV4-3
J: TRBJ2-6
D: NA
size: few
CDR3: CASSHGPGGSFISGANVLTF
DNA: TGCGCCAGCAGCCATGGTCCCGGGGGATCGTTCATCTCTGGGGCCAACGTCCTGACTTTC

V: TRBV3-1
J: TRBJ2-2
D: NA
size: NA
CDR3: CATSGVSNTGELFF
DNA: TGTGCCACCTCGGGGGTTTCGAACACCGGGGAGCTGTTTTTT

V: TRBV11-2
J: TRBJ2-5
D: TRBD1
size: NA
CDR3: CASSPPNRGEETQYF
DNA: TGTGCCAGCAGCCCTCCCAACAGGGGGGAAGAGACCCAGTACTTC

V: TRBV28
J: TRBJ2-7
D: NA
size: NA
CDR3: CASSSTGYQQYF
DNA: TGTGCCAGCAGTTCCACAGGGTACCAGCAGTACTTC

V: TRBV7-2
J: TRBJ2-1
D: NA
size: NA
CDR3: CASSARQVNEQFF
DNA: TGTGCCAGCAGCGCGAGACAGGTAAATGAGCAGTTCTTC

V: TRBV5-1
J: TRBJ1-1
D: NA
size: NA
CDR3: CASISEGRFTEAFF
DNA: TGCGCCAGCATATCGGAGGGTCGGTTCACTGAAGCTTTCTTT

V: TRBV7-9
J: TRBJ2-3
D: TRBD2
size: many
CDR3: CASSPGGPSTDTQYF
DNA: TGTGCCAGCTCACCGGGGGGGCCCAGCACAGATACGCAGTATTTT

V: TRBV10-3
J: TRBJ1-6
D: NA
size: NA
CDR3: CAISESGPRGSPLHF
DNA: TGTGCCATCAGTGAGTCTGGGCCAAGGGGCTCACCCCTCCACTTT

V: TRBV29-1
J: TRBJ1-5
D: NA
size: NA
CDR3: CSVEGRDGQPQHF
DNA: TGCAGCGTTGAAGGGCGGGATGGTCAGCCCCAGCATTTT

V: TRBV2
J: TRBJ2-1
D: NA
size: NA
CDR3: CASSPLGLPNEQFF
DNA: TGTGCCAGCAGTCCGCTTGGACTACCCAATGAGCAGTTCTTC

V: TRBV7-2
J: TRBJ2-7
D: TRBD2
size: once
CDR3: CASSATSGGETRYYEQYF
DNA: TGTGCCAGCAGCGCGACTAGCGGGGGGGAAACACGGTACTACGAGCAGTACTTC

V: TRBV3-1
J: TRBJ1-2
D: NA
size: few
CDR3: CASSQMPRFGYTF
DNA: TGTGCCAGCAGTCAGATGCCTAGGTTTGGCTACACCTTC

V: TRBV5-4
J: TRBJ2-5
D: NA
size: NA
CDR3: CASSLTNQETQYF
DNA: TGTGCCAGCAGTTTGACTAACCAAGAGACCCAGTACTTC

V: TRBV3-1
J: TRBJ2-7
D: NA
size: few
CDR3: CASSLRDGHEQYF
DNA: TGTGCCAGCAGCCTCAGGGACGGTCACGAGCAGTACTTC